This T cell receptor (beta chain) is drawn from a study of T cells after somatic rescue of genetic block. This clone was recorded once. Libraries were prepared by immunoSEQ multiplex PCR; TCRdb keeps only in-frame clonotypes and omits some of them. The profile shows about 9,100 clones, 74% of them singletons. Germline CDR1 and CDR2: MDHEN and SYDVKM. Trimming took 3 bases from V and 2 from J, leaving 8 bases between them. CDR3 length: 14 residues. The chain uses TRBV28 and TRBJ2-1; D unclear. The TCR sequence derives from a boy aged 10-17 years. The sequencing input was peripheral blood mononuclear cells (PBMCs). The CDR3 bases are TGTGCCAGCAGTTTTGCCTTGGCCTACAATGAGCAGTTCTTC. It codes for CASSFALAYNEQFF. Full variable domain (missing parts from reference TRBV28 and TRBJ2-1): DVKVTQSSRYLVKRTGEKVFLECVQDMDHENMFWYRQDPGLGLRLIYFSYDVKMKEKGDIPEGYSVSREKKERFSLILESASTNQTSMYLCASSFALAYNEQFFGPGTRLTVL.